This T cell receptor (beta chain) came from a study of OX40 agonist ivuxolimab in advanced cancers. Study-level information: Ivuxolimab is an agonistic anti-OX40 (CD134) antibody, and patients were treated with it. Patients assigned to dose escalation were diagnosed with hepatocellular carcinoma, melanoma, renal cell or head and neck cancer.

The protocol was immunoSEQ multiplex PCR, while the TCRdb copy is restricted to in-frame clones and leaves out a portion. The sample lists over 50,000 clones, approximately 84% occurring once. Systemic immunosuppression or autoimmune disease history was grounds to exclude patients. V lost 5 bases, J lost 2 bases, and 4 bases stayed unmatched. The CDR3 extends over 14 amino acids. Germline V gene lookup returns CDR1 LGHNA and CDR2 YSLEER. The TCR comes from an adult with an advanced solid tumor such as melanoma, head and neck, liver or kidney cancer. The genes are TRBV4-3 and TRBJ2-3; 7 bases agree with TRBD1. The sample was CD4+ or CD8+ T cells sorted from blood, taken in a trial of the OX40 agonist ivuxolimab. The CDR3 nucleotides are TGCGCCAGCAGCATAGGGACAGCCACAGATACGCAGTATTTT. It specifies CASSIGTATDTQYF.